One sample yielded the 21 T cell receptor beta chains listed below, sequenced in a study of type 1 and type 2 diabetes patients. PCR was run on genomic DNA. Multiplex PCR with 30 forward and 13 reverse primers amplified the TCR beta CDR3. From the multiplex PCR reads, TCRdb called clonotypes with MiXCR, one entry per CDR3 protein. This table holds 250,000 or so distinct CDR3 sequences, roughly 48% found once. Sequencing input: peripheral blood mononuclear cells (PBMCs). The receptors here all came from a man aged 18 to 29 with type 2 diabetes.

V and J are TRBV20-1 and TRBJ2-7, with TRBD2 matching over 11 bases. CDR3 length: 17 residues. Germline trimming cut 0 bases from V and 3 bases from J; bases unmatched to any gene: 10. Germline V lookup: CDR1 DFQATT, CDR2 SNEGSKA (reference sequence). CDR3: CSARDVLAGGWDYEQYF. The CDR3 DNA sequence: TGCAGTGCTAGAGATGTTCTAGCGGGAGGTTGGGACTACGAGCAGTACTTC.

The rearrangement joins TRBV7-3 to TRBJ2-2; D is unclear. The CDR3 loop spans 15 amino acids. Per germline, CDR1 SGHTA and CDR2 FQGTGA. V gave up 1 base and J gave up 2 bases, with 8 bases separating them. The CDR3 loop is CASSLNALNTGELFF. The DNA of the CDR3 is TGTGCCAGCAGCTTAAATGCCCTAAACACCGGGGAGCTGTTTTTT.

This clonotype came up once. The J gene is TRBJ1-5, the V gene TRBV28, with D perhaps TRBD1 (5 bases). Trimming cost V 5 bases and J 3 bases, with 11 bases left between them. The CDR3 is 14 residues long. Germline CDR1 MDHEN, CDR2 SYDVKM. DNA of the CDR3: TGTGCCAGCAGTCTAGGGGTTTACAATCAGCCCCAGCATTTT. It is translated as CASSLGVYNQPQHF.

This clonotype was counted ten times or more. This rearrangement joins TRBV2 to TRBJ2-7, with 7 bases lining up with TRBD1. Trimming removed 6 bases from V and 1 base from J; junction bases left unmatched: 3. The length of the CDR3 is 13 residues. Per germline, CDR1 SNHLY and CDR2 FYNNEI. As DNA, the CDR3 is TGTGCCAGCAGAAAGACAGGGTCCTACGAGCAGTACTTC. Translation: CASRKTGSYEQYF.

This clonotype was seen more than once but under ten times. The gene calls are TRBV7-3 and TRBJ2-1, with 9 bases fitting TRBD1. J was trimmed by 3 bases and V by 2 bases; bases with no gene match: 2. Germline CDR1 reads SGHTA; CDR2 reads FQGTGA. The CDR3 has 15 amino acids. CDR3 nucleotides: TGTGCCAGCAGCTTAGCGGGACAGGGCTACAATGAGCAGTTCTTC. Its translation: CASSLAGQGYNEQFF.

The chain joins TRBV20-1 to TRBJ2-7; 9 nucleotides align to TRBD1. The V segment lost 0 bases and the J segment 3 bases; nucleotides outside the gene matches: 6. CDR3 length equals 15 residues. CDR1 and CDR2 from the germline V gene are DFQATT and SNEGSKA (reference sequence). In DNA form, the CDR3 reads TGCAGTGCTAGAGATGGGGACAGGGTGTTCTACGAGCAGTACTTC. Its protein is CSARDGDRVFYEQYF.

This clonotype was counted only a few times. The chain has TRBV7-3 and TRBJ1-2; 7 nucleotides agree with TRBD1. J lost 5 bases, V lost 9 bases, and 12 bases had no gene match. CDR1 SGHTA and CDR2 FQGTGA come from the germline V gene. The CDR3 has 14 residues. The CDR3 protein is CASRKDRDLYGYTF. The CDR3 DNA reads TGTGCCAGTAGGAAAGACAGGGATCTTTATGGCTACACCTTC.

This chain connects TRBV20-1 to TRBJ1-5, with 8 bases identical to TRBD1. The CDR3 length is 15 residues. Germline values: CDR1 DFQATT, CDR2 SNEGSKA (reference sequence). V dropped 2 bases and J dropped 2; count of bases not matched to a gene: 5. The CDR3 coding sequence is TGCAGTGCTAGACTCGGGACAGGCGGCAATCAGCCCCAGCATTTT. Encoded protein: CSARLGTGGNQPQHF.

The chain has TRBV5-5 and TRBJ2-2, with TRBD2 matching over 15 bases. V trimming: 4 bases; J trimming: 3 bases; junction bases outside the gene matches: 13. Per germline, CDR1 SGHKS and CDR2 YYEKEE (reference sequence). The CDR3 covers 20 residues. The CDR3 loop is CASSVGLAGGANPDTGELFF. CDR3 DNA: TGTGCCAGCAGCGTAGGACTAGCGGGGGGGGCTAATCCGGACACCGGGGAGCTGTTTTTT. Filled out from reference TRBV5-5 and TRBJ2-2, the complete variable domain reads DAGVTQSPTHLIKTRGQQVTLRCSPISGHKSVSWYQQVLGQGPQFIFQYYEKEERGRGNFPDRFSARQFPNYSSELNVNALLLGDSALYLCASSVGLAGGANPDTGELFFGEGSRLTVL.

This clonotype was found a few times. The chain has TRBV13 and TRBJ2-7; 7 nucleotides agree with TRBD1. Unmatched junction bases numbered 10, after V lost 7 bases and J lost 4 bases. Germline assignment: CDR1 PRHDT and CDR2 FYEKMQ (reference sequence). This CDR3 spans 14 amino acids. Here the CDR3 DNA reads TGTGCCAGCAACCCAGGGGACAGCCTTTACGAGCAGTACTTC. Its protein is CASNPGDSLYEQYF.

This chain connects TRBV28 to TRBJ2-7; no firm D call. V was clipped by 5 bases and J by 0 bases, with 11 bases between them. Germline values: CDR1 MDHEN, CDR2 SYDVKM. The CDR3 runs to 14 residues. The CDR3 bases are TGTGCCAGCAGTATAATTCCAGACTCCTACGAGCAGTACTTC. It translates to CASSIIPDSYEQYF.

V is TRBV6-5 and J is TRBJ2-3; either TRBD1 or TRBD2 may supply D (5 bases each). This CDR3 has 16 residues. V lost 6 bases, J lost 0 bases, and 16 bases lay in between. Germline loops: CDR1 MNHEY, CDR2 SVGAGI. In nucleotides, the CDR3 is TGTGCCAGCAGCTCCGGGACCCTCTGGAGCACAGATACGCAGTATTTT. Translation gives CASSSGTLWSTDTQYF.

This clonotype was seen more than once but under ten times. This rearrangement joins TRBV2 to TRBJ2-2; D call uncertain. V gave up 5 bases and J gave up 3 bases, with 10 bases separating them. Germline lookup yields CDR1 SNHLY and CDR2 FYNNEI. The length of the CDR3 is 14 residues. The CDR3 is CASSLSPYTGELFF. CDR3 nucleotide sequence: TGTGCCAGCAGTTTATCGCCCTACACCGGGGAGCTGTTTTTT.

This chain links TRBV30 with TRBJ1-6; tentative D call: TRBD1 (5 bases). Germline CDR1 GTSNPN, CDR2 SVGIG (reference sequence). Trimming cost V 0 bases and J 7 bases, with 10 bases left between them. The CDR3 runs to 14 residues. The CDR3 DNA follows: TGTGCCTGGAGTGTCCGACGGACAAATTCACCCCTCCACTTT. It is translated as CAWSVRRTNSPLHF.

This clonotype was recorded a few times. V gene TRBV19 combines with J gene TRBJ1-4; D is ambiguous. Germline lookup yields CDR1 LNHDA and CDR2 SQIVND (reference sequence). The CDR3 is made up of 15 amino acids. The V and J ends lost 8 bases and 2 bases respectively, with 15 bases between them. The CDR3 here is CASRGYTPTNEKLFF. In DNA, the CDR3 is TGTGCCAGTCGCGGATACACCCCCACTAATGAAAAACTGTTTTTT. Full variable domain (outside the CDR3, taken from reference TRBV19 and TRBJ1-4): DGGITQSPKYLFRKEGQNVTLSCEQNLNHDAMYWYRQDPGQGLRLIYYSQIVNDFQKGDIAEGYSVSREKKESFPLTVTSAQKNPTAFYLCASRGYTPTNEKLFFGSGTQLSVL.

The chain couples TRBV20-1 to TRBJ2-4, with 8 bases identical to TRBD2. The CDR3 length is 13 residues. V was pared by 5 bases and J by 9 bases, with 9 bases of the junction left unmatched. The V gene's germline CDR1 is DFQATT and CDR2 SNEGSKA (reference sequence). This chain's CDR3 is CSAEGRGAFIQYF. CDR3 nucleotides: TGCAGTGCTGAAGGGCGGGGGGCGTTCATTCAGTACTTC.

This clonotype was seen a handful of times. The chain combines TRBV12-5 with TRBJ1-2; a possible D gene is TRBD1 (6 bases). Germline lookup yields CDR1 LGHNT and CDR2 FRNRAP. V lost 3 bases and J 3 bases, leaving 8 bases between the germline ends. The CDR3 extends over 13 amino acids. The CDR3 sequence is CASGLQGHYGYTF. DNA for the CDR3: TGTGCTAGTGGTTTACAGGGTCACTATGGCTACACCTTC.

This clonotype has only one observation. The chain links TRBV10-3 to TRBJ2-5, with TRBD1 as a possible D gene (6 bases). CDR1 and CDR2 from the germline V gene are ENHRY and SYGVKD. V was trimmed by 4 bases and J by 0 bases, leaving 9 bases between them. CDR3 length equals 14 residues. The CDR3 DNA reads TGTGCCATCAGTGCCGGACAGAACCAAGAGACCCAGTACTTC. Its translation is CAISAGQNQETQYF.

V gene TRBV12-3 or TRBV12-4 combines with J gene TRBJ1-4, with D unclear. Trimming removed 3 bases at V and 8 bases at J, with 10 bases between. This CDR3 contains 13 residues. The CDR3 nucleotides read TGTGCCAGCAGTTTGAGTAGTAGCGAAAAACTGTTTTTT. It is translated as CASSLSSSEKLFF.

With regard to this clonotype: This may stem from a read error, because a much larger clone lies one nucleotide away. The chain's CDR3 is CASSERRVYEQCF. As DNA, the CDR3 is TGTGCCAGCAGTGAACGACGGGTCTACGAGCAGTGCTTC. The genes are TRBV2 and TRBJ2-7; D not certain. From germline, CDR1 is SNHLY and CDR2 FYNNEI. CDR3 length: 13 amino acids.

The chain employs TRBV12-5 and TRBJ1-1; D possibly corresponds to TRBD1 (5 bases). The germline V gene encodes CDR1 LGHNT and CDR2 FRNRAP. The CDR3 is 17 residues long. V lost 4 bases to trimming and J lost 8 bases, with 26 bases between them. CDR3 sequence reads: CASGSMMAGPGPFEAFF. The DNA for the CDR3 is TGTGCTAGTGGTTCTATGATGGCGGGGCCCGGGCCCTTCGAAGCTTTCTTT.